The rows below give T cell receptor beta chains drawn from one sample of a study of cytomegalovirus exposure and HLA in healthy donors. TCRdb's copy holds only in-frame clones and misses some; the assay was immunoSEQ multiplex PCR. The sample lists around 64,000 clones, less than 85% occurring once. Sequencing used PBMCs. Source of these receptors: a man between 25 and 39 years old in good health and CMV-seropositive. CDR3s include the opening cysteine and the closing phenylalanine or tryptophan. The D gene is left open where the match is weak. Size values are once, few and many counts, or a class for expanded clones, and some rows have none.

v_gene,j_gene,len,abundance,d_gene,CDR3aa,CDR3nt
TRBV28,TRBJ2-3,16,once,NA,CASSFVPTASTDTQYF,TGTGCCAGCAGTTTCGTTCCGACAGCTTCCACAGATACGCAGTATTTT
TRBV7-6,TRBJ2-1,12,few,NA,CASSLRGNEQFF,TGTGCCAGCAGCTTACGAGGGAATGAGCAGTTCTTC
TRBV7-8,TRBJ2-5,17,NA,TRBD2,CASSSGAGLAVQETQYF,TGTGCCAGCAGCTCCGGGGCGGGACTAGCGGTACAAGAGACCCAGTACTTC
TRBV27,TRBJ2-7,13,few,TRBD1,CASGQATLYEQYF,TGTGCCAGCGGACAGGCGACCTTATACGAGCAGTACTTC
TRBV5-6,TRBJ1-2,17,NA,TRBD1,CASSSAQGADGLYGYTF,TGTGCCAGCAGCTCGGCACAGGGGGCGGATGGGCTCTATGGCTACACCTTC
TRBV29-1,TRBJ2-3,16,NA,NA,CSARTTGISSTDTQYF,TGCAGCGCGAGAACCACAGGGATTTCTAGCACAGATACGCAGTATTTT
TRBV4-3,TRBJ1-2,15,NA,TRBD1,CASSQDTGGAYGYTF,TGCGCCAGCAGCCAAGATACAGGGGGAGCCTATGGCTACACCTTC
TRBV28,TRBJ1-2,15,NA,NA,CASSLWSARDYGYTF,TGTGCCAGCAGTTTATGGTCAGCCCGGGACTATGGCTACACCTTC
TRBV5-4,TRBJ1-6,14,few,TRBD1,CASKQGAYNSPLHF,TGTGCCAGCAAACAGGGGGCCTATAATTCACCCCTCCACTTT
TRBV13,TRBJ2-3,11,NA,NA,CASSLSDTQYF,TGTGCCAGCAGCCTGTCAGATACGCAGTATTTT
TRBV30,TRBJ1-6,15,NA,NA,CAWTVGALRNSPLHF,TGTGCCTGGACGGTAGGGGCTCTAAGAAATTCACCCCTCCACTTT
TRBV25-1,TRBJ1-1,11,NA,NA,CASRGNIEAFF,TGTGCCAGCAGGGGCAACATTGAAGCTTTCTTT
TRBV7-2,TRBJ1-2,14,NA,NA,CASSLVAGDYGYTF,TGTGCCAGCAGCTTAGTGGCAGGGGACTATGGCTACACCTTC
TRBV5-6,TRBJ1-2,13,NA,NA,CASSLEQHYGYTF,TGTGCCAGCAGCTTGGAACAGCACTATGGCTACACCTTC
TRBV5-4,TRBJ2-7,15,NA,NA,CASSSGRTQNYEQYF,TGTGCCAGCAGCTCGGGTCGGACTCAAAACTACGAGCAGTACTTC
TRBV18,TRBJ1-6,14,NA,NA,CASSPAGDNSPLHF,TGTGCCAGCTCACCAGCAGGGGACAATTCACCCCTCCACTTT